Listed below are T cell receptor beta chains from one sample, sequenced in a study of shared clonotypes between healthy human individuals. Assay used: immunoSEQ multiplex PCR; TCRdb lists only in-frame clones, some missing. The repertoire holds 2 million to 2.5 million clones, with nearly 97% as singletons. The source material was naive CD4+ T cells sorted from blood. These receptors were collected from a man between 18 and 29 years old in good health. Each CDR3 is given with its conserved first and last residue. D genes are given only for firm matches. Clone size is shown for a subset of rows, as once, few, many or a class of expanded clone.

V: TRBV27
D: TRBD1
size: once
J: TRBJ1-1
CDR3: CASSFQGAKAEAFF
DNA: TGTGCCAGCAGTTTTCAGGGGGCGAAGGCTGAAGCTTTCTTT

V: TRBV7-9
D: TRBD1
size: -
J: TRBJ1-4
CDR3: CASSRKTGERNEKLFF
DNA: TGTGCCAGCAGCCGGAAAACAGGGGAGCGTAATGAAAAACTGTTTTTT

V: TRBV6-5
D: TRBD2
size: -
J: TRBJ2-5
CDR3: CASTNLAGGWETQYF
DNA: TGTGCCAGCACAAATCTAGCGGGGGGCTGGGAGACCCAGTACTTC

V: TRBV11-3
D: TRBD1
size: -
J: TRBJ1-3
CDR3: CASSQGTGAGNTIYF
DNA: TGTGCCAGCAGCCAGGGGACAGGGGCTGGAAACACCATATATTTT

V: TRBV28
D: -
size: -
J: TRBJ1-5
CDR3: CASIRGGTNQPQHF
DNA: TGTGCCAGCATCCGGGGGGGGACCAATCAGCCCCAGCATTTT

V: TRBV6-5
D: TRBD1
size: -
J: TRBJ2-7
CDR3: CASRATGIAYEQYF
DNA: TGTGCCAGCAGGGCGACAGGGATTGCCTACGAGCAGTACTTC

V: TRBV14
D: TRBD1
size: -
J: TRBJ2-5
CDR3: CASSQGTGRNQETQYF
DNA: TGTGCCAGCAGCCAAGGGACAGGACGGAACCAAGAGACCCAGTACTTC

V: TRBV5-4
D: -
size: -
J: TRBJ2-7
CDR3: CASSRSAPRGPYEQYF
DNA: TGTGCCAGCAGCCGGTCGGCGCCGCGGGGCCCCTACGAGCAGTACTTC

V: TRBV19
D: TRBD1
size: -
J: TRBJ1-5
CDR3: CASSTGGQTNQPQHF
DNA: TGTGCCAGTAGTACAGGGGGACAGACTAATCAGCCCCAGCATTTT

V: TRBV6-6
D: TRBD1
size: -
J: TRBJ2-2
CDR3: CASSYSADRVHGELFF
DNA: TGTGCCAGCAGTTACTCGGCAGACAGGGTTCACGGGGAGCTGTTTTTT

V: TRBV6-5
D: -
size: -
J: TRBJ2-7
CDR3: CASSYSGRGSSYEQYF
DNA: TGTGCCAGCAGTTACTCAGGGCGGGGAAGCTCCTACGAGCAGTACTTC

V: TRBV5-1
D: -
size: -
J: TRBJ2-3
CDR3: CASSALTSSNADTQYF
DNA: TGCGCCAGCAGCGCACTGACATCCTCTAACGCAGATACGCAGTATTTT

V: TRBV25-1
D: TRBD1
size: -
J: TRBJ2-7
CDR3: CASIPGGTGTGVEYEQYF
DNA: TGTGCCAGCATCCCAGGAGGGACCGGGACAGGGGTCGAATACGAGCAGTACTTC

V: TRBV5-1
D: TRBD2
size: -
J: TRBJ2-3
CDR3: CASSFIAGPSTDTQYF
DNA: TGCGCCAGCAGTTTTATAGCGGGGCCTAGCACAGATACGCAGTATTTT

V: TRBV6-5
D: -
size: -
J: TRBJ2-7
CDR3: CASSKTGASYEQYF
DNA: TGTGCCAGCAGTAAAACAGGCGCCTCCTACGAGCAGTACTTC

V: TRBV30
D: -
size: -
J: TRBJ2-7
CDR3: CAWSVGRAYEQYF
DNA: TGTGCCTGGAGTGTGGGCAGGGCCTACGAGCAGTACTTC

V: TRBV4-1
D: TRBD1
size: -
J: TRBJ1-2
CDR3: CASSQQEGAIYGYTF
DNA: TGCGCCAGCAGCCAGCAGGAGGGGGCGATCTATGGCTACACCTTC

V: TRBV10-2
D: -
size: once
J: TRBJ1-1
CDR3: CASSEQATTEAFF
DNA: TGCGCCAGCAGTGAACAGGCGACTACTGAAGCTTTCTTT

V: TRBV16
D: -
size: -
J: TRBJ2-3
CDR3: CASSPGQSTDTQYF
DNA: TGTGCCAGCAGCCCCGGACAGAGCACAGATACGCAGTATTTT

V: TRBV5-1
D: -
size: -
J: TRBJ2-4
CDR3: CASSAGQFSDIQYF
DNA: TGCGCCAGCAGCGCAGGACAGTTTAGTGACATTCAGTACTTC

V: TRBV5-1
D: -
size: -
J: TRBJ2-7
CDR3: CASSTGTSSYEQYF
DNA: TGCGCCAGCAGCACAGGGACAAGCTCCTACGAGCAGTACTTC

V: TRBV18
D: TRBD1
size: -
J: TRBJ1-1
CDR3: CASSLLDRDTEAFF
DNA: TGTGCCAGCTCTCTCCTCGACAGGGACACTGAAGCTTTCTTT

V: TRBV13
D: -
size: -
J: TRBJ1-1
CDR3: CASSPRLGKKNNEAFF
DNA: TGTGCCAGCAGCCCCCGATTAGGGAAGAAGAATAATGAAGCTTTCTTT

V: TRBV15
D: -
size: -
J: TRBJ2-7
CDR3: CATSRATGPRGYEQYF
DNA: TGTGCCACCAGCAGAGCCACCGGGCCCCGGGGCTACGAGCAGTACTTC

V: TRBV4-1
D: -
size: -
J: TRBJ2-3
CDR3: CASSQTFGDTQYF
DNA: TGCGCCAGCAGCCAAACCTTCGGGGATACGCAGTATTTT

V: TRBV5-1
D: -
size: -
J: TRBJ2-7
CDR3: CASSLAGGPYEQYF
DNA: TGCGCCAGCAGCTTGGCTGGGGGACCCTACGAGCAGTACTTC

V: TRBV5-4
D: -
size: -
J: TRBJ2-3
CDR3: CASSSKKNRNPADTQYF
DNA: TGTGCCAGCAGCTCTAAAAAAAACAGGAACCCGGCAGATACGCAGTATTTT

V: TRBV5-1
D: TRBD1
size: -
J: TRBJ2-7
CDR3: CASSPGQGGYEQYF
DNA: TGCGCCAGCAGCCCGGGACAGGGTGGGTACGAGCAGTACTTC

V: TRBV28
D: TRBD1
size: -
J: TRBJ2-2
CDR3: CASSFGGTGGTGELFF
DNA: TGTGCCAGCAGTTTTGGAGGGACAGGGGGTACCGGGGAGCTGTTTTTT

V: TRBV7-8
D: TRBD1
size: -
J: TRBJ2-2
CDR3: CASSLAGTGVSGELFF
DNA: TGTGCCAGCAGCTTAGCAGGGACAGGGGTCTCCGGGGAGCTGTTTTTT

V: TRBV7-9
D: -
size: many
J: TRBJ1-2
CDR3: CASSLVGSDYGYTF
DNA: TGTGCCAGCAGCTTAGTCGGGTCAGACTATGGCTACACCTTC

V: TRBV29-1
D: TRBD1
size: -
J: TRBJ2-5
CDR3: CSAGQGGETQYF
DNA: TGCAGCGCTGGACAGGGGGGAGAGACCCAGTACTTC

V: TRBV7-2
D: TRBD2
size: -
J: TRBJ2-5
CDR3: CASSPHSGTSRYGTQYF
DNA: TGTGCCAGCAGCCCACACTCCGGGACTAGCCGCTATGGGACCCAGTACTTC

V: TRBV6-1
D: -
size: once
J: TRBJ1-4
CDR3: CASTRGRAGEKLFF
DNA: TGTGCCAGCACCCGGGGGCGGGCAGGTGAAAAACTGTTTTTT

V: TRBV28
D: TRBD1
size: -
J: TRBJ2-5
CDR3: CASSLPDRGQETQYF
DNA: TGTGCCAGCAGTTTACCCGACAGGGGGCAAGAGACCCAGTACTTC

V: TRBV28
D: -
size: -
J: TRBJ1-5
CDR3: CASSLHSGGNQPQHF
DNA: TGTGCCAGCAGCCTCCACTCGGGGGGGAATCAGCCCCAGCATTTT

V: TRBV5-8
D: -
size: -
J: TRBJ1-1
CDR3: CASSLVVMNTEAFF
DNA: TGTGCCAGCAGCTTGGTGGTCATGAACACTGAAGCTTTCTTT

V: TRBV6-4
D: TRBD1
size: -
J: TRBJ1-1
CDR3: CASRTGSLFRFF
DNA: TGTGCCAGCAGGACAGGGAGCCTCTTCCGCTTCTTT

V: TRBV19
D: -
size: -
J: TRBJ1-5
CDR3: CASSTRGGTLGRHDNQPQHF
DNA: TGTGCCAGTAGTACCCGGGGGGGGACTCTCGGCCGCCACGACAATCAGCCCCAGCATTTT

V: TRBV4-3
D: -
size: -
J: TRBJ2-5
CDR3: CASSQGTWFWDGEETQYF
DNA: TGCGCCAGCAGCCAAGGGACTTGGTTCTGGGACGGAGAAGAGACCCAGTACTTC

V: TRBV11-3
D: -
size: -
J: TRBJ2-5
CDR3: CASSLRTESETQYF
DNA: TGTGCCAGCAGCCTACGGACAGAGTCAGAGACCCAGTACTTC

V: TRBV7-3
D: -
size: -
J: TRBJ2-2
CDR3: CASSLTGRATNTGELFF
DNA: TGTGCCAGCAGCTTAACCGGAAGGGCTACGAACACCGGGGAGCTGTTTTTT

V: TRBV10-3
D: -
size: -
J: TRBJ2-7
CDR3: CAISEKGQGMHEQYF
DNA: TGTGCCATCAGTGAGAAGGGGCAGGGAATGCACGAGCAGTACTTC

V: TRBV7-8
D: TRBD1
size: -
J: TRBJ2-7
CDR3: CASSRLGQSYEQYF
DNA: TGTGCCAGCAGCCGACTGGGACAGTCCTACGAGCAGTACTTC

V: TRBV2
D: -
size: -
J: TRBJ2-1
CDR3: CASRHLITYNEQFF
DNA: TGTGCCAGCAGACACTTGATCACCTACAATGAGCAGTTCTTC

V: TRBV27
D: -
size: -
J: TRBJ2-7
CDR3: CASRAMGVGEQYF
DNA: TGTGCCAGCAGGGCGATGGGGGTGGGGGAGCAGTACTTC

V: TRBV6-6
D: TRBD2
size: -
J: TRBJ2-3
CDR3: CASRETSVGTDTQYF
DNA: TGTGCCAGCAGAGAGACTAGCGTTGGGACAGATACGCAGTATTTT

V: TRBV28
D: -
size: -
J: TRBJ1-3
CDR3: CASTSGLSSGNTIYF
DNA: TGTGCCAGCACCTCGGGGCTTAGCTCTGGAAACACCATATATTTT

V: TRBV7-2
D: -
size: -
J: TRBJ2-1
CDR3: CASSARYANNEQFF
DNA: TGTGCCAGCAGCGCTAGATACGCTAACAATGAGCAGTTCTTC

V: TRBV28
D: -
size: once
J: TRBJ1-6
CDR3: CASSLGGAGGTKNSPLHF
DNA: TGTGCCAGCAGTTTAGGCGGGGCGGGAGGGACAAAGAATTCACCCCTCCACTTT

V: TRBV4-3
D: -
size: -
J: TRBJ2-5
CDR3: CASSQGDSRETQYF
DNA: TGCGCCAGCAGCCAAGGAGACTCCCGGGAGACCCAGTACTTC

V: TRBV10-3
D: TRBD2
size: -
J: TRBJ2-3
CDR3: CAISVNSGGTTDTQYF
DNA: TGTGCCATCAGTGTGAATAGCGGGGGGACCACAGATACGCAGTATTTT

V: TRBV7-2
D: -
size: once
J: TRBJ2-7
CDR3: CASSLDRVAYEQYF
DNA: TGTGCCAGCAGCTTAGACAGGGTTGCCTACGAGCAGTACTTC